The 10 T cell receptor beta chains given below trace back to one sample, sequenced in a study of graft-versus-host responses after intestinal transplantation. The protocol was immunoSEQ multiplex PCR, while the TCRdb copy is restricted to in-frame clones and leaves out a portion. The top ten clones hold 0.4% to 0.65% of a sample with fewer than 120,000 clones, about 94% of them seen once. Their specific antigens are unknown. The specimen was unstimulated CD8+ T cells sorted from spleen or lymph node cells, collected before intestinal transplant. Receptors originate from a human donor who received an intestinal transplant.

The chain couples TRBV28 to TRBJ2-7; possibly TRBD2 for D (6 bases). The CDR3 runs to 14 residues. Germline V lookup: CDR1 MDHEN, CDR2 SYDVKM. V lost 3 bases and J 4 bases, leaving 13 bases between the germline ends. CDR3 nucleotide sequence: TGTGCCAGCAGTTTGCGGGACTTCCGTTACGAGCAGTACTTC. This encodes CASSLRDFRYEQYF.

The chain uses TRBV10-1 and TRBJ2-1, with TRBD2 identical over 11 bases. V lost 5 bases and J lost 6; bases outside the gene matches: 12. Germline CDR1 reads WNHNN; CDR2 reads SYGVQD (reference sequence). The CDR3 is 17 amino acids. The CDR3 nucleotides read TGCGCCAGCAGTACCTTTAGCGGGAGGGCCTCTTTCAATGAGCAGTTCTTC. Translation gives CASSTFSGRASFNEQFF.

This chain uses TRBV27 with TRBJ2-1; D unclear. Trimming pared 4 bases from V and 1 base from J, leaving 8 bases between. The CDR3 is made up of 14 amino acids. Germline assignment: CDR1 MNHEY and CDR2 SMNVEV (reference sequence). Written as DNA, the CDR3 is TGTGCCAGCAGTTCGAGTAGTTCCTACAATGAGCAGTTCTTC. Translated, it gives CASSSSSSYNEQFF.

The CDR3 region is CATSRDLGGEQYF. The CDR3 nucleotides read TGTGCCACCAGCAGAGATCTGGGTGGCGAGCAGTACTTC. The V and J genes are TRBV15 and TRBJ2-7; no clear D gene. Germline V gene lookup returns CDR1 LNHNV and CDR2 YYDKDF (reference sequence). This CDR3 has 13 residues. The V end was cut by 0 bases, the J end by 6 bases, with 9 bases between.

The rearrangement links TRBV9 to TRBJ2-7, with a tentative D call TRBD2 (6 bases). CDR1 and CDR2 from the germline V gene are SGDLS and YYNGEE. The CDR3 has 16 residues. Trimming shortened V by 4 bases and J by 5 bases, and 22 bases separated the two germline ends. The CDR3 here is CASSPAGSGAWNEQYF. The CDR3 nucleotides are TGTGCCAGCAGCCCAGCCGGGAGTGGGGCGTGGAACGAGCAGTACTTC.

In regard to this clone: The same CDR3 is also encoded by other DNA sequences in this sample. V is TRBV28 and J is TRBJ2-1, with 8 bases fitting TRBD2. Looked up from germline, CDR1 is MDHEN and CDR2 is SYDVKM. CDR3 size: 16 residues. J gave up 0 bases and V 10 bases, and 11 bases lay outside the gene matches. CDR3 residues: CATPTSGSDSYNEQFF. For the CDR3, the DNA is TGTGCCACCCCGACCAGCGGGAGCGACTCCTACAATGAGCAGTTCTTC.

The CDR3 loop reads CATAGQGTFMDGYTF. The CDR3 DNA reads as TGTGCCACCGCCGGACAGGGAACGTTTATGGATGGCTACACCTTC. The chain employs TRBV27 and TRBJ1-2, with 8 bases fitting TRBD1. After removal of 10 bases from V and 6 bases from J, the junction contained 16 bases not matched to a gene. CDR3 size: 15 residues. CDR1 and CDR2 (germline): MNHEY, SMNVEV (reference sequence).

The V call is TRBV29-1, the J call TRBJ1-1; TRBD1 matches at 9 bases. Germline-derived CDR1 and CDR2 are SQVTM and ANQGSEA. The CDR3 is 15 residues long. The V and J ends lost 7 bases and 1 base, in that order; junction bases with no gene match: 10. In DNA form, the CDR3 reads TGCAGCGCCCTACCCGGGACAGGGTGGAACACTGAAGCTTTCTTT. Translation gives CSALPGTGWNTEAFF.

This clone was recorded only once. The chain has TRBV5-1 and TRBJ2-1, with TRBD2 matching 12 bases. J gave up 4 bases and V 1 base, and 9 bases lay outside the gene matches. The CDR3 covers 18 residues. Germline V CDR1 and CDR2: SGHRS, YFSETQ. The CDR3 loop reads CASSLPLAGGPKYNEQFF. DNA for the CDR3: TGCGCCAGCAGCTTGCCCCTAGCGGGAGGGCCAAAATACAATGAGCAGTTCTTC. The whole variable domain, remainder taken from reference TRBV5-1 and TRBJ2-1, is KAGVTQTPRYLIKTRGQQVTLSCSPISGHRSVSWYQQTPGQGLQFLFEYFSETQRNKGNFPGRFSGRQFSNSRSEMNVSTLELGDSALYLCASSLPLAGGPKYNEQFFGPGTRLTVL.

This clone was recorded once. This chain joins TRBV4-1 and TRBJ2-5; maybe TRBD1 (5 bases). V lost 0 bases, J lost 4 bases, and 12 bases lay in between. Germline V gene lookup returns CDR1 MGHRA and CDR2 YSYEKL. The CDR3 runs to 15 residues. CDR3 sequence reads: CASSQDQGVVETQYF. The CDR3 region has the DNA TGCGCCAGCAGCCAAGACCAAGGGGTGGTAGAGACCCAGTACTTC.